The next 8 T cell receptor beta chains were all read from a single sample in a study of beta chain features in type 1 diabetes. Investigators reverse transcribed all isolated RNA, so they sequenced expressed TCRB transcripts. Only in-frame clones appear in the TCRdb table, and some are missing; sequencing was by immunoSEQ multiplex PCR. The repertoire has over 350,000 clones, around 16% of them found once; the top ten carry 0.019%. Sequenced input: naive CD4+ T cells from blood. All receptors derive from a woman younger than 35 in good health.

In this sample, this clone turned up a few times. The chain is built from TRBV30 and TRBJ1-5; the D gene is possibly TRBD1 (5 bases). V lost 8 bases to trimming and J lost 1 base, with 9 bases between them. Per germline, CDR1 GTSNPN and CDR2 SVGIG (reference sequence). This CDR3 has 12 residues. The CDR3 sequence: CARGDSNQPQHF. The DNA of the CDR3 is TGTGCCCGGGGGGACAGCAATCAGCCCCAGCATTTT.

This chain uses TRBV18 with TRBJ1-1; no clear D. Germline CDR1 is KGHSH and CDR2 is LQKENI. The V and J ends lost 5 bases and 6 bases respectively, with 7 bases between them. The CDR3 totals 11 residues. CDR3 in amino acids: CASSMRAEAFF. The DNA for the CDR3 is TGTGCCAGCTCAATGAGGGCTGAAGCTTTCTTT.

The chain has TRBV6-4 and TRBJ2-3; no clear D. This CDR3 contains 13 residues. Germline CDR1 and CDR2: MRHNA and SNTAGT. Trimming removed 2 bases at V and 3 bases at J, with 6 bases between. The CDR3 sequence: CASSDESTDTQYF. CDR3 sequence (DNA): TGTGCCAGCAGTGACGAGTCAACAGATACGCAGTATTTT.

The J gene is TRBJ2-5, the V gene TRBV4-2; the match to TRBD2 covers 14 bases. From germline, CDR1 is LGHNA and CDR2 YNFKEQ. Germline trimming cut 3 bases from V and 1 base from J; bases unmatched to any gene: 10. This CDR3 contains 19 residues. The chain's CDR3 is CASSQKPGLAGALQETQYF. In DNA, the CDR3 is TGTGCCAGCAGCCAGAAGCCGGGACTAGCGGGAGCCCTCCAAGAGACCCAGTACTTC.

This clone was seen more than once but under ten times. The chain recombines TRBV25-1 with TRBJ2-2; D gene uncertain. CDR3 length: 13 amino acids. V was clipped by 2 bases and J by 7 bases, with 8 bases between them. Germline lookup yields CDR1 MGHDK and CDR2 SYGVNS. In DNA form, the CDR3 reads TGTGCCAGCAGTGAAGACTCTATCGGGGAGCTGTTTTTT. It translates to CASSEDSIGELFF.

The V and J genes are TRBV7-3 and TRBJ2-6; 7 bases line up with TRBD2. This CDR3 has 16 amino acids. Germline V gene sequence: CDR1 SGHTA, CDR2 FQGTGA. V lost 4 bases to trimming and J lost 1 base; unmatched junction nucleotides: 4. CDR3 in amino acids: CASSSGGRSGANVLTF. The CDR3 region has the DNA TGTGCCAGCAGCTCTGGCGGGAGATCTGGGGCCAACGTCCTGACTTTC.

The chain recombines TRBV19 with TRBJ2-1; 7 bases align to TRBD2. Germline V gene data show CDR1 as LNHDA and CDR2 as SQIVND (reference sequence). CDR3 size: 14 residues. The V gene end was trimmed by 8 bases and the J gene end by 1 base; junction bases not matched to a gene: 5. CDR3 sequence: CASRTRQSYNEQFF. The DNA for the CDR3 is TGTGCCAGTCGGACTAGGCAATCCTACAATGAGCAGTTCTTC.

This clone was recorded a few times. V usage is TRBV5-1 and J usage is TRBJ1-2; D uncertain. The CDR3 has 19 residues. V lost 2 bases and J 3 bases, leaving 26 bases between the germline ends. CDR1 SGHRS and CDR2 YFSETQ come from the germline V gene. The CDR3 DNA reads as TGCGCCAGCAGCTTCACGGACTTTGGGAGGGAAGAGAGGGACTATGGCTACACCTTC. Translated, it gives CASSFTDFGREERDYGYTF.